The rows below give T cell receptor beta chains drawn from one sample of a study of T cells in Graves' hyperthyroidism and ophthalmopathy. Each CDR3 protein gets one entry after TCRdb re-called the multiplex PCR reads with MiXCR. The sample lists about 320,000 distinct CDR3 sequences, 15% to 20% seen once, with around 34% in the top ten. The sequencing sample was made of blood. The receptors originated from a young man with Graves' hyperthyroidism. Both conserved end residues are part of each CDR3. D genes are given only for firm matches. Clone size is given for some rows only: seen once, a few or many times, or a class if the clone is expanded.

NA	TRBV4-1	TRBJ2-1	NA	CASSQRTATDEQFF	TGCGCCAGCAGCCAGCGGACCGCGACAGATGAGCAGTTCTTC
many	TRBV10-3	TRBJ2-3	TRBD1	CAISDRGEDTQYF	TGTGCCATCAGCGACAGGGGTGAGGATACGCAGTATTTT
NA	TRBV20-1	TRBJ1-2	TRBD1	CSARDDRTGANYGYTF	TGCAGTGCTAGAGACGATCGGACAGGGGCAAACTATGGCTACACCTTC
many	TRBV30	TRBJ2-2	NA	CAWSVGVRVNTGELFF	TGTGCCTGGAGTGTAGGGGTCAGGGTGAACACCGGGGAGCTGTTTTTT
many	TRBV18	TRBJ2-3	TRBD2	CASSPQAGAPDTQYF	TGTGCCAGCTCACCACAAGCGGGAGCACCAGATACGCAGTATTTT
many	TRBV11-2	TRBJ1-1	NA	CASSNMYPNTEAFF	TGTGCCAGCAGCAACATGTATCCAAACACTGAAGCTTTCTTT
many	TRBV9	TRBJ2-1	TRBD2	CASSEDPFGPRGVQFF	TGTGCCAGCAGCGAGGATCCATTCGGGCCACGGGGGGTGCAGTTCTTC
NA	TRBV30	TRBJ2-1	NA	CASRKGGGNYNEQFF	TGTGCCTCTCGAAAGGGCGGAGGAAACTACAATGAGCAGTTCTTC
many	TRBV2	TRBJ2-1	NA	CASSESPIRRGNEQFF	TGTGCCAGCAGTGAAAGTCCGATACGGAGAGGCAATGAGCAGTTCTTC
NA	TRBV29-1	TRBJ2-1	NA	CSVDFGNSYNEQFF	TGCAGCGTTGATTTCGGGAACTCCTACAATGAGCAGTTCTTC
NA	TRBV5-5	TRBJ2-1	NA	CASSSRDWLWEQFF	TGTGCCAGCAGCAGCCGGGACTGGCTTTGGGAGCAGTTCTTC
NA	TRBV5-1	TRBJ1-3	NA	CASIADSGNTIYF	TGCGCCAGCATCGCCGACTCTGGAAACACCATATATTTT
many	TRBV27	TRBJ2-1	TRBD2	CASSRLAGGHHNEQFF	TGTGCCAGCAGTAGACTAGCGGGAGGGCACCACAATGAGCAGTTCTTC
many	TRBV12-3/TRBV12-4	TRBJ1-5	NA	CASSSLGGDQHF	TGTGCCAGCAGCTCATTAGGGGGAGACCAGCATTTT
many	TRBV3-1	TRBJ2-7	NA	CASSQEVLYEQYF	TGTGCCAGCAGCCAAGAAGTCCTCTACGAGCAGTACTTC
NA	TRBV7-3	TRBJ2-2	NA	CASSRLRGASTGELFF	TGTGCCAGCAGTAGACTCAGGGGCGCGTCCACCGGGGAGCTGTTTTTT
many	TRBV27	TRBJ2-5	NA	CASCIDRRCSQETQYF	TGTGCCAGCTGTATAGACCGGAGGTGCAGCCAAGAGACCCAGTACTTC
NA	TRBV12-3/TRBV12-4	TRBJ1-1	NA	CASSPGAGLNTEAFF	TGTGCCAGCAGTCCCGGGGCAGGGCTAAACACTGAAGCTTTCTTT
few	TRBV18	TRBJ2-7	NA	CASSREDVGEQYF	TGTGCCAGCTCACGGGAGGACGTTGGCGAGCAGTACTTC
few	TRBV27	TRBJ1-4	NA	CASSPDSQEKLFF	TGTGCCAGCAGCCCCGACTCACAAGAAAAACTGTTTTTT
NA	TRBV6-1	TRBJ2-3	NA	CASSAAPSTDTQYF	TGTGCCAGCAGTGCGGCACCGAGCACAGATACGCAGTATTTT
many	TRBV6-1	TRBJ2-7	NA	CASSEVREGGEQYF	TGTGCCAGCAGTGAAGTGCGTGAAGGTGGCGAGCAGTACTTC
NA	TRBV25-1	TRBJ2-3	NA	CASSNRGAGDTQYF	TGTGCCAGCAGTAATCGAGGGGCGGGAGATACGCAGTATTTT
many	TRBV12-3/TRBV12-4	TRBJ1-1	TRBD1	CASSRQGAQAEAFF	TGTGCCAGCAGTCGCCAGGGGGCCCAAGCTGAAGCTTTCTTT
many	TRBV3-1	TRBJ2-1	NA	CASSQDPGGNEQFF	TGTGCCAGCAGCCAAGATCCGGGCGGGAATGAGCAGTTCTTC
few	TRBV15	TRBJ2-5	TRBD1	CATSPRTGNRETQYF	TGTGCCACCAGCCCCAGGACAGGGAATCGGGAGACCCAGTACTTC
many	TRBV2	TRBJ1-2	NA	CASSGRTVSYGYTF	TGTGCCAGCAGTGGAAGGACAGTTAGCTATGGCTACACCTTC
many	TRBV10-3	TRBJ2-7	NA	CAISDASYEQYF	TGTGCCATCAGTGACGCCTCCTACGAGCAGTACTTC
few	TRBV20-1	TRBJ2-7	TRBD2	CSASASGSYEQYF	TGCAGTGCTAGTGCTAGCGGGAGCTACGAGCAGTACTTC
NA	TRBV11-2	TRBJ2-7	TRBD2	CASNPGTTDYEQYF	TGTGCCAGCAACCCCGGGACTACCGACTACGAGCAGTACTTC
many	TRBV18	TRBJ2-7	NA	CASSRGGGPYEQYF	TGTGCCAGCTCACGCGGCGGCGGGCCCTACGAGCAGTACTTC
many	TRBV28	TRBJ1-2	NA	CASSLTTAYGYTF	TGTGCCAGCAGCCTCACGACAGCTTATGGCTACACCTTC
many	TRBV11-1	TRBJ2-1	NA	CASSFYIGGYEQFF	TGTGCCAGCAGCTTTTATATTGGAGGGTATGAGCAGTTCTTC
NA	TRBV6-5	TRBJ2-7	TRBD2	CASSYQGLAGETYEQYF	TGTGCCAGCAGTTACCAGGGACTAGCGGGAGAGACCTACGAGCAGTACTTC
NA	TRBV28	TRBJ2-5	TRBD1	CASSPGQLQETQYF	TGTGCCAGCAGCCCGGGACAGCTTCAAGAGACCCAGTACTTC
many	TRBV7-2	TRBJ1-1	NA	CASSFSLVGAQAFF	TGTGCCAGCAGCTTTAGTTTGGTAGGGGCTCAAGCTTTCTTT
NA	TRBV20-1	TRBJ2-7	NA	CSARDLSAPYEQYF	TGCAGTGCTAGAGATCTTTCGGCCCCCTACGAGCAGTACTTC
NA	TRBV7-9	TRBJ2-5	TRBD2	CASSKWTSDAETRYF	TGTGCCAGCAGCAAATGGACTAGCGACGCAGAGACCCGGTACTTC
many	TRBV20-1	TRBJ1-1	TRBD1	CSAPNRGNTEAFF	TGCAGTGCCCCGAACAGGGGAAACACTGAAGCTTTCTTT
NA	TRBV4-1	TRBJ2-7	NA	CASSQVLAVGEQYF	TGCGCCAGCAGCCAAGTGCTAGCCGTAGGCGAGCAGTACTTC
few	TRBV9	TRBJ2-7	TRBD2	CASSAGTTPNEQYF	TGTGCCAGCAGCGCGGGGACTACCCCAAACGAGCAGTACTTC
many	TRBV30	TRBJ2-1	NA	CAWSGREYYNEQFF	TGTGCCTGGAGTGGTAGGGAGTACTACAATGAGCAGTTCTTC
many	TRBV30	TRBJ1-5	NA	CAWSHDSGNQPQHF	TGTGCCTGGAGCCACGACAGCGGCAATCAGCCCCAGCATTTT
many	TRBV28	TRBJ1-3	NA	CASTSGSGYSGNTIYF	TGTGCCAGCACCTCGGGCAGTGGCTACTCTGGAAACACCATATATTTT
few	TRBV2	TRBJ2-2	NA	CASRAPPEKNTGELSF	TGTGCCAGCAGGGCCCCACCCGAGAAGAACACCGGGGAGCTGTCTTTT
few	TRBV20-1	TRBJ2-3	TRBD2	CSARSGITDTQYF	TGCAGTGCTCGTAGCGGGATCACAGATACGCAGTATTTT
NA	TRBV7-9	TRBJ2-1	TRBD2	CASIPGWALAGNNEQFF	TGTGCCAGCATCCCGGGGTGGGCTCTAGCGGGGAACAATGAGCAGTTCTTC
few	TRBV20-1	TRBJ2-2	NA	CSARVGAPDTGELFF	TGCAGTGCTAGAGTTGGGGCGCCGGACACCGGGGAGCTGTTTTTT
NA	TRBV5-1	TRBJ2-7	NA	CASSLKAGYEQYF	TGCGCCAGCAGCTTGAAAGCAGGCTACGAGCAGTACTTC
few	TRBV29-1	TRBJ2-2	TRBD1	CSFLQGETGELFF	TGCAGCTTTTTACAGGGGGAAACCGGGGAGCTGTTTTTT
NA	TRBV12-3/TRBV12-4	TRBJ2-1	NA	CASSPGGKQFF	TGTGCCAGCAGTCCGGGTGGGAAGCAGTTCTTC
NA	TRBV27	TRBJ2-3	NA	CASSSTTQGADTQYF	TGTGCCAGCAGTTCGACCACTCAGGGTGCAGATACGCAGTATTTT
NA	TRBV10-3	TRBJ1-2	TRBD1	CAINEDRFYGYTF	TGTGCCATCAATGAGGACAGGTTCTATGGCTACACCTTC
many	TRBV3-1	TRBJ1-2	TRBD1	CASSLRDRASGYTF	TGTGCCAGCAGCCTCCGGGACAGGGCCTCAGGCTACACCTTC
NA	TRBV20-1	TRBJ1-4	TRBD1	CSADRDSNEKLFF	TGCAGTGCTGATAGGGACAGTAATGAAAAACTGTTTTTT
many	TRBV20-1	TRBJ2-3	NA	CSAHGQGLGDTQYF	TGCAGTGCCCACGGACAGGGACTAGGAGATACGCAGTATTTT
many	TRBV19	TRBJ2-1	TRBD2	CASTMGDRFLGLAGGPFGNEQFF	TGTGCCAGTACTATGGGGGACAGGTTCTTAGGACTAGCGGGAGGGCCTTTTGGAAATGAGCAGTTCTTC